This TCR beta chain was sequenced during a study of blood T cell repertoires in COVID-19. For the study at large: Some COVID-19 samples were acute and others convalescent; all came from the United States, Italy and Spain.

Some clones are missing from TCRdb's copy, which holds only in-frame ones; the method was immunoSEQ multiplex PCR. The top ten hold approximately 7.5% of the sample, which has 260,000 or so clones, about four fifths seen once. This clone has a count of ten or more. V lost 5 bases to trimming and J lost 0 bases; unmatched junction nucleotides: 5. CDR3 length: 15 residues. The germline gives CDR1 SGHTA, CDR2 FQGNSA. This rearrangement joins TRBV7-2 to TRBJ2-7; 9 bases align to TRBD2. The material sequenced was peripheral blood. The clonotype originates from a woman older than 75 with COVID-19, enrolled during active disease. DNA for the CDR3: TGTGCCAGCAGCGCTAGCGGGATGAGCTCCTACGAGCAGTACTTC. Its translation: CASSASGMSSYEQYF.